One and the same sample provided the 17 T cell receptor beta chains below, sequenced in a study of regulatory T cells in long-lasting Graves disease. Sequencing libraries for TCR beta were prepared with iRepertoire HTBI primers and Arm-PCR of CDR3 regions. Using its own MiXCR run on the multiplex PCR reads, TCRdb lists one record per CDR3 protein. The sample records 550,000 or so distinct CDR3 sequences, about 12% being singletons. Time point here: newly diagnosed GD, antithyroid drugs for less than 3 months. Generation of the TCR library employed RNA extracted from PBMCs. The same specimen was also included in a second study, on T cells in Graves' hyperthyroidism and ophthalmopathy.

This sample comprised peripheral blood mononuclear cells (PBMCs), obtained at new diagnosis, from a patient treated with antithyroid drugs. The receptors derive from a woman aged 30 to 39 with Graves disease.

Notes on this clonotype: A clone one base away is much larger, so this may be a read error. In DNA, the CDR3 is TGTGCCAGCAGCCCATGGACTAGCGGAAATGAGCAGTACTTC. It specifies CASSPWTSGNEQYF. The chain employs TRBV9 and TRBJ2-7; 10 positions match TRBD2. CDR1 and CDR2 (germline): SGDLS, YYNGEE. The CDR3 is made up of 14 amino acids. Germline trimming cut 4 bases from V and 7 bases from J; bases unmatched to any gene: 8.

This clonotype appeared a few times. The chain recombines TRBV9 with TRBJ1-2; D is unresolved. The CDR3 consists of 14 residues. CDR1 is SGDLS, CDR2 YYNGEE, per germline. Between the trimmed V and J ends, which lost 2 bases and 2 bases, there was a span of 10 bases. The CDR3 region has the DNA TGTGCCAGCAGCGTGGATGGCCCGAACTATGGCTACACCTTC. Translating it yields CASSVDGPNYGYTF.

This clonotype was seen at least ten times. The chain employs TRBV28 and TRBJ1-6; 7 bases are a match to TRBD1. In germline, CDR1 is MDHEN, CDR2 SYDVKM. Trimming took 3 bases from V and 8 from J; bases not matched to a gene: 7. CDR3 length: 15 amino acids. This CDR3 reads CASSFRGGRYSPLHF. For the CDR3, the DNA is TGTGCCAGCAGTTTCCGAGGGGGCCGGTATTCACCCCTCCACTTT.

This clonotype was counted ten times or more. The chain uses TRBV28 and TRBJ2-1; tentatively, D is TRBD2 (6 bases). The germline gives CDR1 MDHEN, CDR2 SYDVKM. The CDR3 is 17 residues long. V lost 4 bases and J lost 0, with 16 bases in between. Written as DNA, the CDR3 is TGTGCCAGCAGTTCCTGGCTCAGGAGGGACTCCTACAATGAGCAGTTCTTC. Its protein product is CASSSWLRRDSYNEQFF.

This clonotype was recorded a few times. This chain connects TRBV6-1 to TRBJ2-2; TRBD1 agrees at 7 bases. Germline CDR1 is MNHNS and CDR2 is SASEGT. V trimming: 7 bases; J trimming: 5 bases; junction bases outside the gene matches: 4. This CDR3 is built from 13 residues. CDR3 sequence (DNA): TGTGCCAGCATCACAGGGGATACCGGGGAGCTGTTTTTT. Amino acids: CASITGDTGELFF.

The chain couples TRBV30 to TRBJ2-1, with D unclear. The CDR3 contains 12 residues. Trimming took off 0 bases at V and 5 bases at J, with 5 bases between the two ends. Germline V gene lookup returns CDR1 GTSNPN and CDR2 SVGIG (reference sequence). The DNA for the CDR3 is TGTGCCTGGAGTGTACGGGACAATGAGCAGTTCTTC. Its protein is CAWSVRDNEQFF.

This clonotype was observed many times. V and J are TRBV29-1 and TRBJ1-2, with 9 bases that match TRBD1. The CDR3 runs 13 residues. The junction had 9 bases not matched to a gene; V was cut back by 7 bases and J by 6 bases. Germline V gene lookup returns CDR1 SQVTM and CDR2 ANQGSEA. The DNA for the CDR3 is TGCAGCGCTAAACAGGGGGCCTACGATGGCTACACCTTC. Its translation: CSAKQGAYDGYTF.

The rearrangement joins TRBV6-1 to TRBJ2-7; D is possibly TRBD2 (5 bases). Trimming removed 5 bases at V and 7 bases at J, with 15 bases between. The CDR3 runs 13 residues. The germline V gene encodes CDR1 MNHNS and CDR2 SASEGT. The CDR3 DNA follows: TGTGCCAGCAGTCACGGGGTCGCTAGGGAGCAGTACTTC. This sequence encodes CASSHGVAREQYF.

This clonotype was seen ten or more times. The chain carries TRBV12-3 or TRBV12-4 and TRBJ1-5; the match to TRBD1 covers 8 bases. V lost 6 bases, J lost 2 bases, and 6 bases stayed unmatched. The CDR3 is 15 amino acids. The CDR3 sequence is CASRRQGIGNQPQHF. The CDR3 DNA reads TGTGCCAGCAGGCGACAGGGGATAGGCAATCAGCCCCAGCATTTT.

This clonotype occurred many times. J is TRBJ2-1 and V is TRBV7-2; the D gene is possibly TRBD2 (6 bases). CDR1 and CDR2 (germline): SGHTA, FQGNSA. The V end lost 1 base, the J end lost 9 bases, and 10 bases lay between the germline ends. This CDR3 region has 13 residues. This CDR3 reads CASSLVPSVEQFF. The CDR3 DNA follows: TGTGCCAGCAGCTTAGTGCCTAGCGTTGAGCAGTTCTTC.

This clonotype was observed many times. CDR3 loop: CASSPSGPRTDTQYF. The DNA of the CDR3 is TGTGCCAGCAGCCCCTCGGGGCCGAGGACAGATACGCAGTATTTT. The V gene is TRBV7-2, the J gene TRBJ2-3, with D perhaps matching TRBD1 or TRBD2 (5 bases each). Trimming left V 5 bases short and J 3 bases short, with 15 bases between. Germline-derived CDR1 and CDR2 are SGHTA and FQGNSA. The CDR3 is 15 residues long.

This clonotype has just a few counts. V gene TRBV7-3 combines with J gene TRBJ2-7, with D perhaps matching TRBD2 (7 bases). V was trimmed by 2 bases and J by 2 bases, leaving 13 bases between them. Looked up from germline, CDR1 is SGHTA and CDR2 is FQGTGA. The length of the CDR3 is 15 residues. In nucleotides, the CDR3 is TGTGCCAGCAGCTTAGGGGGGGGCAGGACCTACGAGCAGTACTTC. This codes for CASSLGGGRTYEQYF.

The chain employs TRBV7-2 and TRBJ1-5, with 10 nucleotides matching TRBD1. The junction had 16 bases not matched to a gene; V was cut back by 2 bases and J by 15 bases. The length of the CDR3 is 16 residues. Germline V gene sequence: CDR1 SGHTA, CDR2 FQGNSA. The CDR3 is CASSLSSSRTGGGMHF. CDR3 in DNA: TGTGCCAGCAGCTTATCATCGTCCCGGACAGGGGGGGGAATGCATTTT.

This clonotype was seen many times. This chain uses TRBV6-1 with TRBJ2-3, with a possible D match to TRBD2 (6 bases). V lost 1 base to trimming and J lost 0 bases, with 11 bases between them. Germline CDR1 reads MNHNS; CDR2 reads SASEGT. The CDR3 contains 16 residues. The CDR3 spells CASSEEMAGSTDTQYF. Written as DNA, the CDR3 is TGTGCCAGCAGTGAAGAAATGGCGGGAAGCACAGATACGCAGTATTTT.

The chain combines TRBV11-2 with TRBJ2-3; no firm D call. Looked up from germline, CDR1 is SGHAT and CDR2 is FQNNGV. The ends were cut back, 7 bases at V and 2 bases at J, with 13 bases in the middle. The CDR3 extends over 14 amino acids. The CDR3 region has the DNA TGTGCCAGCACCTTGGCCCTAAACACAGATACGCAGTATTTT. Its translation: CASTLALNTDTQYF.

At least ten counts were recorded for this clonotype. The CDR3 sequence: CASREWAEAFF. The CDR3 DNA reads as TGTGCCAGCAGGGAATGGGCGGAAGCTTTCTTT. This rearrangement joins TRBV6-1 to TRBJ1-1; D remains ambiguous. The germline V and J ends were trimmed by 6 bases and 8 bases, with 10 bases remaining between them. In germline, CDR1 is MNHNS, CDR2 SASEGT. There are 11 residues in the CDR3.

The chain combines TRBV16 with TRBJ2-3; D is unresolved. V shed 5 bases and J shed 3 bases, with 15 bases lying between them. Per the germline V gene, CDR1 is KGHSY and CDR2 is FQNENV. This CDR3 has 15 amino acids. CDR3 protein: CASSDRATQTDTQYF. Here the CDR3 DNA reads TGTGCCAGCAGCGATAGGGCTACCCAAACAGATACGCAGTATTTT. Based on the CDR3 plus reference TRBV16 and TRBJ2-3, the full variable domain is GEEVAQTPKHLVRGEGQKAKLYCAPIKGHSYVFWYQQVLKNEFKFLISFQNENVFDETGMPKERFSAKCLPNSPCSLEIQATKLEDSAVYFCASSDRATQTDTQYFGPGTRLTVL.